A selection of T cell receptor beta chains follows, all from one sample in a study of blood T cell repertoires in COVID-19. Only in-frame clones appear in the TCRdb table, and some are missing; sequencing was by immunoSEQ multiplex PCR. Among about 110,000 clones listed, 71% were seen once. The source material was peripheral blood. The receptors here all came from a human donor with acute or convalescent COVID-19. The donor label of this sample is uncertain. The CDR3 runs from the conserved cysteine through the conserved F or W.

j_call v_call cdr3_aa
TRBJ1-5 TRBV3-1/TRBV3-2 CASSQGQGWQPQHF
TRBJ2-3 TRBV30 CAWSAGRLAATDTQYF
TRBJ2-1 TRBV27 CASSLDLVGTYNEQFF
TRBJ2-5 TRBV15 CATSRHKETQYF
TRBJ2-1 TRBV5-1 CASNLAGGHNEQFF
TRBJ1-2 TRBV6-5 CASSYGRVGYGYTF
TRBJ1-6 TRBV7-9 CASRDIQGYNSPLHF
TRBJ1-2 TRBV27 CASSQQGAHGYTF
TRBJ1-4 TRBV18 CASSRQVNEKLFF
TRBJ2-3 TRBV7-6 CASNLGAFTDTQYF
TRBJ1-1 TRBV2 CASSSRSGGNTEAFF
TRBJ2-1 TRBV7-9 CASSFGAGGKNEQFF
TRBJ1-5 TRBV5-1 CASSPQGNQPQHF
TRBJ2-4 TRBV28 CASSPPGASKNIQYF
TRBJ2-2 TRBV3-1/TRBV3-2 CASREAGGRSGELFF
TRBJ1-4 TRBV5-1 CASSLAPGQGATGEKLFF
TRBJ1-2 TRBV4-1 CASSPPSVRYTF
TRBJ1-5 TRBV7-2 CASSPSSNQPQHF
TRBJ2-2 TRBV9 CASSVVAGNTGELFF
TRBJ2-1 TRBV4-1 CASSLMTGSYNEQFF
TRBJ2-2 TRBV2 CASSEIRLNTGELFF
TRBJ1-2 TRBV6-1 CASSDLGYTF
TRBJ1-2 TRBV7-3 CASSFAPGTGADYTF
TRBJ1-2 TRBV7-3 CASSLTTQGSGYTF
TRBJ2-5 TRBV24-1 CATSDTGLGETQYF
TRBJ2-5 TRBV5-1 CASSSDRAGETQYF
TRBJ2-5 TRBV29-1 CSVAFDFEGETQYF
TRBJ2-1 TRBV5-1 CASSLGGSGLSYNEQFF